The entry below gives a single T cell receptor (beta chain) sequence along with its context. The CDR3 totals 15 residues. From germline, CDR1 is MNHEY and CDR2 SVGAGI. Between the trimmed V and J ends, which lost 2 bases and 5 bases, there was a span of 10 bases. The entry originates in a study of cytomegalovirus exposure and HLA in healthy donors. Donors sampled were nominally healthy, though unrecorded immune exposures were likely. The PCR ran on 60 Vbeta and 13 Jbeta primers. The repertoire was sequenced with immunoSEQ multiplex PCR; TCRdb's copy has only in-frame clones and lacks some. The sample records 220,000 or so clones, roughly 80% being singletons.

The chain has TRBV6-5 and TRBJ1-6; D not certain. Sequencing input: PBMCs. The receptor was derived from a man in his fifties in good health and CMV-seronegative. The CDR3 DNA sequence: TGTGCCAGCAGTTACACCGCACGGGATAATTCACCCCTCCACTTT. It is translated as CASSYTARDNSPLHF.